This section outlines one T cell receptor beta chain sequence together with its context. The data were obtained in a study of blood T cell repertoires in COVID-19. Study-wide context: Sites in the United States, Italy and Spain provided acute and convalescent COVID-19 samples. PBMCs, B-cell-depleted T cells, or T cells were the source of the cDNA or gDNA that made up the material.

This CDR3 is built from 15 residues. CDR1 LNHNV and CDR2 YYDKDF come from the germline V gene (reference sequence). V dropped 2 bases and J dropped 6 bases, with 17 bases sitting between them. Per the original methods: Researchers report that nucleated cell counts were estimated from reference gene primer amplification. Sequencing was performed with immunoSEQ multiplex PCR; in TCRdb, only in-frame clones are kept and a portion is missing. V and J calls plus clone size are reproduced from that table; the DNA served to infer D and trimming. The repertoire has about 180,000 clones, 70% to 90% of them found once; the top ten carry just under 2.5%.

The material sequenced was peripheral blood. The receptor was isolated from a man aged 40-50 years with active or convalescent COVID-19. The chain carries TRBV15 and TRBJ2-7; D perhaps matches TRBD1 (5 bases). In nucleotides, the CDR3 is TGTGCCACCAGCAGACCATACAGGATTATAGGCGAGCAGTACTTC. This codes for CATSRPYRIIGEQYF.